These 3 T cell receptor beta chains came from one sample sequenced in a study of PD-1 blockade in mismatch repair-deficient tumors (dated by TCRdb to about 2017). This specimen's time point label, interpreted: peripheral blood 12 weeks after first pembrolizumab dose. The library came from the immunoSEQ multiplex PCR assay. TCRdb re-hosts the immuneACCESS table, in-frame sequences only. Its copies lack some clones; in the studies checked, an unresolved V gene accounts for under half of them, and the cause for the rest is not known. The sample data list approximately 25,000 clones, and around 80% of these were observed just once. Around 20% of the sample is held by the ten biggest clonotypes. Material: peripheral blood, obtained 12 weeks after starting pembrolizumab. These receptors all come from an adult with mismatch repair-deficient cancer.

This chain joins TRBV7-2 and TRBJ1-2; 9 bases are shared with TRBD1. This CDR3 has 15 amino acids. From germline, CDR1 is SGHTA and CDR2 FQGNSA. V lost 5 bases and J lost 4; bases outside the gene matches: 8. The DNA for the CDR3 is TGTGCCAGCAGCCCTGGGACAGGGCCCGGCTATGGCTACACCTTC. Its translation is CASSPGTGPGYGYTF. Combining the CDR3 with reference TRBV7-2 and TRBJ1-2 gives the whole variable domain GAGVSQSPSNKVTEKGKDVELRCDPISGHTALYWYRQSLGQGLEFLIYFQGNSAPDKSGLPSDRFSAERTGGSVSTLTIQRTQQEDSAVYLCASSPGTGPGYGYTFGSGTRLTVV.

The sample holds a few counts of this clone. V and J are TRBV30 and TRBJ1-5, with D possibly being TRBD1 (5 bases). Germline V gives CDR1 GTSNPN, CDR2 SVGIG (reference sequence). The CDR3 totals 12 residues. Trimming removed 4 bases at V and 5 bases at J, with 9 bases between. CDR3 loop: CAWNAGDQPQHF. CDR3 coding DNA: TGTGCCTGGAATGCGGGGGATCAGCCCCAGCATTTT.

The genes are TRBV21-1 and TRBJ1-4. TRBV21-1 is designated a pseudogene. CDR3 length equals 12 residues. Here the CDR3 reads CASSKPGRREGF. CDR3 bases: TGTGCCAGCAGCAAGCCGGGGAGAAGGGAGGGTTTT.